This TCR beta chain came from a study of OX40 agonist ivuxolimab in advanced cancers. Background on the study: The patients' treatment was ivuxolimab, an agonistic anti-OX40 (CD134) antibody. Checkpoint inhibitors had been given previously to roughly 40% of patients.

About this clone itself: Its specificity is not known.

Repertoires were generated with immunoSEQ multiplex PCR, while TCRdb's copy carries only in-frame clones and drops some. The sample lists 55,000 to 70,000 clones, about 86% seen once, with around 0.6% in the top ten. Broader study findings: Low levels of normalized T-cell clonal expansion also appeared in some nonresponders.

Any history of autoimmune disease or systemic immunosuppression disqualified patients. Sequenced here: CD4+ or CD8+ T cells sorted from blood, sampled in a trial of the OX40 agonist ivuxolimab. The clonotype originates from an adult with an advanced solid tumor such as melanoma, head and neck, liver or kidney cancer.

CDR3 in amino acids: CASSFQAGGRYEQYF. The CDR3 coding sequence is TGTGCCAGCAGCTTCCAAGCGGGGGGGCGCTACGAGCAGTACTTC. The chain carries TRBV7-3 and TRBJ2-7; TRBD2 agrees at 10 bases. The CDR3 runs to 15 residues. Germline trimming cut 3 bases from V and 3 bases from J; bases unmatched to any gene: 5. Germline V CDR1 and CDR2: SGHTA, FQGTGA.